These 3 T cell receptor beta chains were sequenced from one sample in a study of regulatory T cells in long-lasting Graves disease. Arm-PCR of CDR3 regions and iRepertoire HTBI primers were the basis on which TCR beta libraries were built. Using its own MiXCR run on the multiplex PCR reads, TCRdb lists one record per CDR3 protein. The sample consists of roughly 400,000 distinct CDR3 sequences, around 20% of them appearing once. The time point: persistent/refractory GD, antithyroid drugs over 5 years with positive TRAb. PBMCs were the source of the RNA used for TCR sequencing. Sequencing was performed on peripheral blood mononuclear cells (PBMCs), taken when the disease was refractory, from a patient treated with antithyroid drugs. All receptors derive from a female donor with Graves disease.

This clonotype has only a few counts. The CDR3 region has the DNA TGTGCCAGCAGCTTAGTACAGGGGAATGGAAACACCATATATTTT. Translated: CASSLVQGNGNTIYF. This rearrangement joins TRBV7-2 to TRBJ1-3, with 7 bases fitting TRBD1. Trimming cost V 1 base and J 3 bases; bases outside gene matches: 3. CDR1 and CDR2 (germline): SGHTA, FQGNSA. The CDR3 is made up of 15 amino acids.

This clonotype was found many times. The chain joins TRBV2 to TRBJ2-4, with TRBD1 matching over 8 bases. The CDR3 spans 14 residues. Germline assignment: CDR1 SNHLY and CDR2 FYNNEI. The trim removed 4 bases at V and 1 base at J, leaving 0 bases unmatched. CDR3 nucleotides: TGTGCCAGCAGTGGACAGGGGGCCAAAAACATTCAGTACTTC. This codes for CASSGQGAKNIQYF.

This clonotype was counted at least ten times. CDR3 in DNA: TGTGCCAGCAGTTTTCCCCAGGGGCTGGATTACGAGCAGTACTTC. Its translation is CASSFPQGLDYEQYF. This sequence joins TRBV28 and TRBJ2-7, with TRBD1 as a possible D gene (6 bases). The V and J ends lost 3 bases and 4 bases respectively, with 16 bases between them. Looked up from germline, CDR1 is MDHEN and CDR2 is SYDVKM. The CDR3 contains 15 residues.